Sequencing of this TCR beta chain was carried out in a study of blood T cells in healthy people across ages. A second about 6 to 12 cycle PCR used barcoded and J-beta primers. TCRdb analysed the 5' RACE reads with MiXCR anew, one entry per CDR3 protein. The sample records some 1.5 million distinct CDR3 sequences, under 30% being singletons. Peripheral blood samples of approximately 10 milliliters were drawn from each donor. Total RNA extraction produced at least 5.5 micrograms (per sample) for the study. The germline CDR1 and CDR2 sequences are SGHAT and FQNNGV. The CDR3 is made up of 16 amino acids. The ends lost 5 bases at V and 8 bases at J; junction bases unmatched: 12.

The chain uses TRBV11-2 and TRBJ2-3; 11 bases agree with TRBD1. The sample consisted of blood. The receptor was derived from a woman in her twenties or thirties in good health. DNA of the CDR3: TGTGCCAGCAGCCCGGGGAGGACAGGGGGCTCGAGTACGCAGTATTTT. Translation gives CASSPGRTGGSSTQYF.